These T cell receptor beta chains were read from a single sample in a study of control samples from healthy donors and cancer patients. Data came from immunoSEQ multiplex PCR; TCRdb stores just in-frame clones and leaves some out. The table records around 130,000 clones, 75% to 95% of them present only once. Sequenced: blood. The receptors shown here come from a man younger than 35 in good health. CDR3s leave out the opening cysteine and the closing phenylalanine or tryptophan. The order of the fields is clone size, V gene, CDR3 protein. Expanded clones are given a class, and other clones once, few, many or no size at all.

abundance: .
v_gene: TRBV15
CDR3aa: ATSRDRGLETQY

abundance: .
v_gene: TRBV9
CDR3aa: ASSVTTGPHTEAF

abundance: .
v_gene: TRBV7-6
CDR3aa: ASSLAVGPTYEQY

abundance: once
v_gene: TRBV19
CDR3aa: ASRNSGTWGDQPQH

abundance: .
v_gene: TRBV12-3/TRBV12-4
CDR3aa: ASSLAVRDGYT

abundance: .
v_gene: TRBV3-1/TRBV3-2
CDR3aa: ASSQDPSGDTQY

abundance: .
v_gene: TRBV3-1/TRBV3-2
CDR3aa: ASSQERPGEGENTGELF

abundance: once
v_gene: TRBV2
CDR3aa: ASRGGRVQPQH

abundance: .
v_gene: TRBV2
CDR3aa: ASTRVTLEAF

abundance: .
v_gene: TRBV5-6
CDR3aa: ASSLGPTGEPGELF

abundance: once
v_gene: TRBV19
CDR3aa: ASSLPGPGYGYT

abundance: few
v_gene: TRBV7-9
CDR3aa: ASSLGTSGAGANVLT

abundance: .
v_gene: TRBV18
CDR3aa: ASSPSGTGRGNTIY

abundance: .
v_gene: TRBV5-1
CDR3aa: ASSWYRDSNEAF

abundance: few
v_gene: TRBV6-1
CDR3aa: ASSEGWGFNQPQH

abundance: .
v_gene: TRBV11-2
CDR3aa: ASSSWTTNSPLH

abundance: .
v_gene: TRBV25-1
CDR3aa: ASSGGGYGYT

abundance: .
v_gene: TRBV28
CDR3aa: ATHLSAGWNGYT

abundance: .
v_gene: TRBV7-2
CDR3aa: ASSFNRDRGLDEQY

abundance: .
v_gene: TRBV4-1
CDR3aa: ASSQGPRLAGYNEQF

abundance: .
v_gene: TRBV7-9
CDR3aa: ASSLGQSVT

abundance: .
v_gene: TRBV6-6
CDR3aa: ASSSRQGLEQY

abundance: .
v_gene: TRBV6-5
CDR3aa: ASRNTGPGNTIY

abundance: .
v_gene: TRBV4-1
CDR3aa: ASSQAPTAGHEQY

abundance: .
v_gene: TRBV11-2
CDR3aa: ASSLVSSGNTIY

abundance: .
v_gene: TRBV2
CDR3aa: ASSETVATNEKLF

abundance: .
v_gene: TRBV2
CDR3aa: ASSQEAAPLH

abundance: .
v_gene: TRBV4-2
CDR3aa: ASSQGSGGALEQF

abundance: .
v_gene: TRBV29-1
CDR3aa: SVGGGTKNIQY